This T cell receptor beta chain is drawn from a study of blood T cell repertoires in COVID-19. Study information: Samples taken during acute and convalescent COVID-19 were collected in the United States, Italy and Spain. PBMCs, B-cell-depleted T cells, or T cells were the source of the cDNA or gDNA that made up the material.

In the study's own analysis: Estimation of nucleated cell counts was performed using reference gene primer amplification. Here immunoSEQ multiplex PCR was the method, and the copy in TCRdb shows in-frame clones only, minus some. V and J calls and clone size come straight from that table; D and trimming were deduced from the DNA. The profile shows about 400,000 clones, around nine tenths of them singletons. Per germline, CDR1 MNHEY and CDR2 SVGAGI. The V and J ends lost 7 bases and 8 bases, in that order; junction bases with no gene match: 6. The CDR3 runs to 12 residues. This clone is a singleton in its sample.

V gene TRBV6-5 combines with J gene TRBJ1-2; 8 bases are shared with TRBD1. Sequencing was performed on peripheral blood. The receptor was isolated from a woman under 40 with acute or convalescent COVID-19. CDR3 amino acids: CASTDRVEGYTF. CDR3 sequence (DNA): TGTGCCAGCACGGACAGGGTAGAAGGCTACACCTTC.